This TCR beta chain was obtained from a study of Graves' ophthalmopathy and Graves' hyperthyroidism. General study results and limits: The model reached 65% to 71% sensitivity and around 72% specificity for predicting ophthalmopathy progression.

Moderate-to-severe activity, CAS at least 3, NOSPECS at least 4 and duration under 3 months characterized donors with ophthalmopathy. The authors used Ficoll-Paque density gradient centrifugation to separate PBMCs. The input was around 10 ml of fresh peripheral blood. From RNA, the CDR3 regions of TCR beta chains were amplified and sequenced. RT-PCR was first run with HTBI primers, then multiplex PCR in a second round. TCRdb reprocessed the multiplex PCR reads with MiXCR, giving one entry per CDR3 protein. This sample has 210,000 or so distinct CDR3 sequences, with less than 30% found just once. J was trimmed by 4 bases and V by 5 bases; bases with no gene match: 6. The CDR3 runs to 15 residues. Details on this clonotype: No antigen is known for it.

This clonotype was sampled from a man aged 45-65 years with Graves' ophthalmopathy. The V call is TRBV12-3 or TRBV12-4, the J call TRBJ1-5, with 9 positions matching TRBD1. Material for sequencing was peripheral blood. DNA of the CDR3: TGTGCCAGCAGTGACAGGGGGTCAGGGAATCAGCCCCAGCATTTT. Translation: CASSDRGSGNQPQHF.